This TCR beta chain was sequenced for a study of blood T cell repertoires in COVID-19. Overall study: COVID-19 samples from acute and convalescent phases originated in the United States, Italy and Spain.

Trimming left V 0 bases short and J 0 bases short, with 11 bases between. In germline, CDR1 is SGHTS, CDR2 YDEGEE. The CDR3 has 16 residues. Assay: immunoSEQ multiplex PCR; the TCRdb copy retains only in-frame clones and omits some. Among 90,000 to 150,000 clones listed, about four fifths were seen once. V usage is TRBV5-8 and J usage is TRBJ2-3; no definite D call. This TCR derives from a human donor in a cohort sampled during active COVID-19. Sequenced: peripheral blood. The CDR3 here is CASSLGAGSSTDTQYF. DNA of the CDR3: TGTGCCAGCAGCTTGGGTGCAGGATCCAGCACAGATACGCAGTATTTT. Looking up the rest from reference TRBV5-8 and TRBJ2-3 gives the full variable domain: EAGVTQSPTHLIKTRGQQATLRCSPISGHTSVYWYQQALGLGLQFLLWYDEGEERNRGNFPPRFSGRQFPNYSSELNVNALELEDSALYLCASSLGAGSSTDTQYFGPGTRLTVL.